This record looks at one T cell receptor beta chain sequence and its context. CDR3 length equals 14 residues. In germline, CDR1 is SGHDN, CDR2 FVKESK. V shed 7 bases and J 3 bases; nucleotides not matched to a gene: 6. This sample was taken from a study of CD8 T cells in Susac syndrome. Study overall: Sequencing included Susac syndrome patients, five or six of them with active disease and roughly eight in remission.

The RNA input was about 0.45 to 1 ug, and it was reverse transcribed with random hexamers. It was immunoSEQ multiplex PCR that amplified TCR beta CDR3 across 54 Vbeta and 13 Jbeta. One entry per CDR3 protein, called by TCRdb with MiXCR from the immunoSEQ multiplex PCR reads. The sample has about 240,000 distinct CDR3 sequences, 95% to 97% seen once. The clonotype originates from a human donor with Susac syndrome. V and J are TRBV14 and TRBJ2-7, with 10 positions matching TRBD1. The sample was CD4+ T cells from PBMCs. The CDR3 sequence is CASNRQGAYYEQYF. The CDR3 DNA follows: TGTGCCAGCAACCGACAGGGGGCATACTACGAGCAGTACTTC.